This T cell receptor beta chain was captured in a study of shared clonotypes between healthy human individuals. The CDR3 spans 17 residues. Germline CDR1 is SGHAT and CDR2 is FQNNGV. Trimming pared 0 bases from V and 0 bases from J, leaving 12 bases between. Remarks on this clone: Antigen specificity is unknown.

CD45RO-negative, CCR7-selected cells formed the naive CD8 fraction, which excluded terminally differentiated effector memory CD45RA+ cells. Sequencing was performed with immunoSEQ multiplex PCR; in TCRdb, only in-frame clones are kept and a portion is missing. This sample yields some 580,000 clones, of which about 98% are seen a single time; 0.3% belongs to the top ten. Study observations and caveats: Blood was the only sampled material, and tissue repertoires likely differ.

The receptor was derived from a man aged 30-40 years in good health. This rearrangement joins TRBV11-2 to TRBJ1-3; D remains unclear. The sequencing sample was made of naive CD8+ T cells sorted from blood. CDR3 sequence: CASSLDPWEYSGNTIYF. The CDR3, as DNA: TGTGCCAGCAGCTTAGATCCATGGGAGTACTCTGGAAACACCATATATTTT.